Sequencing of this T cell receptor beta chain was carried out in a study of T-cell reconstitution after alpha-beta-depleted transplantation in children. This clonotype was found once. CDR1 is SGHAT and CDR2 is FQNNGV in the germline V gene. The length of the CDR3 is 14 residues. The ends were cut back, 4 bases at V and 4 bases at J, with 11 bases in the middle. Unique molecular identifiers were built into the TCRbeta library. TCRdb independently ran MiXCR on the PCR reads; one entry per CDR3 protein. Here the sample spans a few hundred thousand distinct CDR3 sequences, roughly 20% being singletons. The genes are TRBV11-2 and TRBJ2-1; D call uncertain. This receptor was obtained from a human donor who donated a stem cell graft to a child with acute myeloid leukemia. The specimen comprised PBMCs from the stem cell graft donor, sampled from the stem cell graft. The CDR3 coding sequence is TGTGCCAGCAGCTCCATCACAGAGTACAATGAGCAGTTCTTC. Translation: CASSSITEYNEQFF.